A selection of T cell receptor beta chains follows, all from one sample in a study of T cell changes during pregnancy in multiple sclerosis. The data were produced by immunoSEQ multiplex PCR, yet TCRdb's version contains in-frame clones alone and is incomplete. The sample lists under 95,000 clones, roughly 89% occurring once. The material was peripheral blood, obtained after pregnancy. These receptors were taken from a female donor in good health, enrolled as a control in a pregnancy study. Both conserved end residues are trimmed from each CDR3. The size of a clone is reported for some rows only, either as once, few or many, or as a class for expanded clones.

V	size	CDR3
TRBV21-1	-	ASFLINATRDRGQKAVQPQH
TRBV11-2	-	ASSTRTGERNEKLF
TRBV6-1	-	ASSRTVSNQPQH
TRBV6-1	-	ASSLGSLYEQY
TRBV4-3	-	ASSQGQGARNSPLH
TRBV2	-	ASSEETGGYGYT
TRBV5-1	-	ASSRDSLEAF
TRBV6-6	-	ASIDSGLSGNTIY
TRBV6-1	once	ASSGQGNTEAF
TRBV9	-	ASSVRDREAETQY
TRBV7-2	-	ASSLYGGANTGELF
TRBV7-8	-	ASSLVSRHQGGNEQF
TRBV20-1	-	SAGEAYEQY